This T cell receptor (beta chain) was identified in a study of cytomegalovirus exposure and HLA in healthy donors. Study-level findings and limits: Sequencing depth across donors, presence/absence analyses assumed, was roughly uniform.

Turning to this clone: What it binds is unknown.

This CDR3 has 17 amino acids. Germline trimming cut 0 bases from V and 0 bases from J; bases unmatched to any gene: 6. Looked up from germline, CDR1 is LGHNA and CDR2 is YSLEER. PCR amplification relied on 60 Vbeta primers (plus 13 Jbeta primers). Clones were read by immunoSEQ multiplex PCR, and TCRdb kept only the in-frame ones, dropping some. The table shows 120,000 to 150,000 clones, with roughly 87% occurring only once. This chain connects TRBV4-3 to TRBJ2-3, with TRBD1 matching over 7 bases. Source material: PBMCs. This receptor was taken from a woman aged 40 to 49 in good health and CMV-seronegative. Written as DNA, the CDR3 is TGCGCCAGCAGCCAAGATCCCCCAGGGGGAAGCACAGATACGCAGTATTTT. As protein: CASSQDPPGGSTDTQYF.